This is a list of T cell receptor beta chains from one sample in a study of Tregs in tolerant kidney transplant recipients. Using immunoSEQ multiplex PCR, the repertoire was profiled, and TCRdb retains in-frame clones only, with some absent. The sample contains about 78,000 clones, more than 85% of which appear only once. The sample was Tregs from blood, taken before the transplant. These receptors came from a human donor who received a combined kidney and bone marrow transplant. The CDR3 runs from the conserved cysteine through the conserved F or W.

V: TRBV7-9; J: TRBJ1-5; CDR3: CASSFGQLDQPQHF
V: TRBV5-1; J: TRBJ2-2; CDR3: CASRQGGSGISGELFF
V: TRBV19; J: TRBJ1-1; CDR3: CASRTGGYNTEAFF
V: TRBV5-1; J: TRBJ2-7; CDR3: CASRTGGGTDPYEQYF
V: TRBV9; J: TRBJ1-2; CDR3: CASSVGPGTGYTF
V: TRBV5-1; J: TRBJ2-7; CDR3: CASSLVKGGQGAYEQYF
V: TRBV4-1; J: TRBJ2-7; CDR3: CASTQNRGLPYEQYF
V: TRBV6-5; J: TRBJ2-3; CDR3: CASSYSRWANTDTQYF
V: TRBV19; J: TRBJ2-3; CDR3: CASRGTGTTDTQYF
V: TRBV5-6; J: TRBJ2-1; CDR3: CASSSLVGQFF
V: TRBV6-1; J: TRBJ2-7; CDR3: CATSERYEQYF
V: TRBV13; J: -; CDR3: CASSSRTSGRRSYEQYF
V: TRBV29-1; J: TRBJ1-1; CDR3: CSYKATGRYTEAFF
V: TRBV27; J: TRBJ1-1; CDR3: CASSLFIEGTEAFF
V: TRBV27; J: TRBJ2-6; CDR3: CASSFLGEGGSSGANVLTF